This TCR beta chain was identified in a study of shared clonotypes between healthy human individuals. With 6 bases clipped from V and 4 bases from J, the junction kept 2 bases outside the gene matches. Germline CDR1 reads MDHEN; CDR2 reads SYDVKM. The CDR3 contains 14 residues. Positively selected for CCR7, the CD45RO-negative cells used as naive CD8 cells excluded terminally differentiated effector memory CD45RA+ cells. Some clones are missing from TCRdb's copy, which holds only in-frame ones; the method was immunoSEQ multiplex PCR. Found here are around 2.1 million clones, about 92% of them singletons; the top ten hold roughly 1.8%.

The clonotype originates from a man between 18 and 29 years old in good health. Some clones in this sample may be carry-over from other donors' samples. Sequences were obtained from naive CD8+ T cells from PBMCs. This chain joins TRBV28 and TRBJ2-7, with TRBD2 identical over 14 bases. The CDR3 bases are TGTGCCAGCAGGGGACTAGCGGGAGCGTACGAGCAGTACTTC. This codes for CASRGLAGAYEQYF.